In its sample, the clone carrying this TCR beta chain was seen a few times. TCRdb re-analysed the 5' RACE reads in MiXCR, keeping a single row per CDR3 protein. Altogether 350,000 to 400,000 distinct CDR3 sequences are present, about 28% being singletons, with the ten largest covering approximately 6.6%. This specimen comes from a study of identical twins' blood T cells. Germline V gene sequence: CDR1 SGHNT, CDR2 YYREEE (reference sequence). Trimming took 2 bases from V and 2 from J; bases not matched to a gene: 2. This CDR3 is 15 amino acids long. The chain employs TRBV5-4 and TRBJ2-3, with 10 bases identical to TRBD2. The receptor's source is a woman aged 18-49 years in good health. The specimen sequenced was PBMCs. DNA of the CDR3: TGTGCCAGCAGCTTTGGGACTAGCGTCACAGATACGCAGTATTTT. Its translation: CASSFGTSVTDTQYF.